This is a list of T cell receptor beta chains from one sample in a study of blood T cell repertoires in COVID-19. Only in-frame clones appear in the TCRdb table, and some are missing; sequencing was by immunoSEQ multiplex PCR. This table holds about 240,000 clones, around 88% found once. Sequencing was performed on PBMCs or T cells enriched from blood (not recorded which). All receptors come from a woman aged 30 to 39 who had recovered from COVID-19. CDR3s include the opening cysteine and the closing phenylalanine or tryptophan. The D gene is left open where the match is weak. Size tells how often a clone was seen (once, few, many) or the class of an expanded clone, and some rows leave it out.

D: -
V: TRBV6-2/TRBV6-3
J: TRBJ1-1
size: -
CDR3: CASSLAGRNTEAFF
DNA: TGTGCCAGCAGTTTGGCGGGGAGGAACACTGAAGCTTTCTTT

D: -
V: TRBV20-1
J: TRBJ1-5
size: few
CDR3: CSASSSPAQHF
DNA: TGCAGTGCTAGTTCTTCCCCGGCCCAGCATTTT

D: -
V: TRBV9
J: TRBJ1-1
size: -
CDR3: CASSVGGGPGWGTEAFF
DNA: TGTGCCAGCAGCGTAGGTGGGGGCCCAGGGTGGGGCACTGAAGCTTTCTTT

D: -
V: TRBV24-1
J: TRBJ2-3
size: -
CDR3: CATSALPSTDTQYF
DNA: TGTGCCACCAGTGCCCTTCCTAGCACAGATACGCAGTATTTT

D: TRBD2
V: TRBV27
J: TRBJ2-1
size: -
CDR3: CASSGLAAHNEQFF
DNA: TGTGCCAGCAGTGGTCTAGCGGCCCACAATGAGCAGTTCTTC

D: -
V: TRBV7-2
J: TRBJ1-2
size: -
CDR3: CASSSPGGYTF
DNA: TGTGCCAGCAGCTCGCCTGGCGGCTACACCTTC

D: TRBD1
V: TRBV27
J: TRBJ1-2
size: -
CDR3: CASSLGQSLDYGYTF
DNA: TGTGCCAGCAGTTTGGGACAGTCCTTGGACTATGGCTACACCTTC

D: -
V: TRBV27
J: TRBJ2-7
size: -
CDR3: CASSLKRGGIHEQYF
DNA: TGTGCCAGCAGTTTAAAGAGGGGGGGAATCCACGAGCAGTACTTC

D: TRBD1
V: TRBV5-1
J: TRBJ1-3
size: -
CDR3: CASSPRTGDGNTIYF
DNA: TGCGCCAGCAGCCCAAGGACAGGGGACGGAAACACCATATATTTT

D: -
V: TRBV4-3
J: TRBJ1-2
size: -
CDR3: CASSQDYTAPGGGYTF
DNA: TGCGCCAGCAGCCAAGATTACACGGCGCCGGGGGGTGGCTACACCTTC

D: -
V: TRBV5-6
J: TRBJ2-7
size: -
CDR3: CASSLPGTYEQYF
DNA: TGTGCCAGCAGCTTGCCCGGGACCTACGAGCAGTACTTC

D: TRBD1
V: TRBV15
J: TRBJ1-2
size: -
CDR3: CATSRRGQDGYTF
DNA: TGTGCCACCAGCAGACGCGGACAGGATGGCTACACCTTC

D: TRBD2
V: TRBV4-1
J: TRBJ2-4
size: -
CDR3: CASSQVAGTSGRLAKNIQYF
DNA: TGCGCCAGCAGCCAAGTAGCAGGGACTAGCGGACGCCTAGCCAAAAACATTCAGTACTTC

D: -
V: TRBV28
J: TRBJ1-2
size: -
CDR3: CASSQKGGYNYGYTF
DNA: TGTGCCAGCAGTCAAAAAGGGGGTTATAACTATGGCTACACCTTC

D: TRBD1
V: TRBV18
J: TRBJ1-6
size: -
CDR3: CASSPRDRGLDSPLHF
DNA: TGTGCCAGCTCACCAAGAGACAGGGGGCTGGATTCACCCCTCCACTTT

D: TRBD2
V: TRBV4-3
J: TRBJ2-1
size: -
CDR3: CASSQVERGDNEQFF
DNA: TGCGCCAGCAGTCAAGTCGAGCGGGGGGACAATGAGCAGTTCTTC

D: TRBD1
V: TRBV7-2
J: TRBJ1-1
size: -
CDR3: CASSSRDSTEAFF
DNA: TGTGCCAGCAGCTCCCGGGACAGCACTGAAGCTTTCTTT

D: TRBD2
V: TRBV7-2
J: TRBJ2-1
size: -
CDR3: CASRGGAGGTYNEQFF
DNA: TGTGCCAGCAGGGGAGGAGCGGGAGGCACCTACAATGAGCAGTTCTTC

D: TRBD2
V: TRBV6-2/TRBV6-3
J: TRBJ2-5
size: -
CDR3: CASSYGRAVPETQYF
DNA: TGTGCCAGCAGTTACGGGAGGGCCGTCCCAGAGACCCAGTACTTC

D: -
V: TRBV19
J: TRBJ2-7
size: -
CDR3: CASSISGSSYEQYF
DNA: TGTGCCAGTAGTATAAGCGGTAGCTCCTACGAGCAGTACTTC

D: -
V: TRBV29-1
J: TRBJ1-1
size: once
CDR3: CSVALRGGPEAFF
DNA: TGCAGCGTTGCCCTGCGGGGTGGACCTGAAGCTTTCTTT

D: TRBD1
V: TRBV7-3
J: TRBJ2-7
size: -
CDR3: CASSPGTGGYEQYF
DNA: TGTGCCAGCAGCCCCGGGACAGGGGGCTACGAGCAGTACTTC

D: -
V: TRBV12-3/TRBV12-4
J: TRBJ1-2
size: -
CDR3: CASSSLVGYTF
DNA: TGTGCCAGCAGTTCCCTTGTAGGCTACACCTTC

D: -
V: TRBV6-2/TRBV6-3
J: TRBJ1-1
size: -
CDR3: CASSYEQQNTEAFF
DNA: TGTGCCAGCAGTTACGAACAGCAGAACACTGAAGCTTTCTTT

D: -
V: TRBV24-1
J: TRBJ2-3
size: -
CDR3: CATGGKGAQADTQYF
DNA: TGTGCCACCGGGGGGAAAGGGGCGCAGGCAGATACGCAGTATTTT

D: TRBD1
V: TRBV14
J: TRBJ2-7
size: -
CDR3: CASSQGDRATYEQYF
DNA: TGTGCCAGCAGCCAAGGGGACAGGGCCACCTACGAGCAGTACTTC

D: TRBD1
V: TRBV5-4
J: TRBJ1-2
size: -
CDR3: CASSSSGGTAYGYTF
DNA: TGTGCCAGCAGCTCCTCAGGCGGGACAGCCTATGGCTACACCTTC

D: -
V: TRBV5-4
J: TRBJ1-1
size: -
CDR3: CASSPAGPLMNTEAFF
DNA: TGTGCCAGCAGCCCAGCGGGACCCCTTATGAACACTGAAGCTTTCTTT

D: -
V: TRBV6-5
J: TRBJ1-3
size: -
CDR3: CASAGGGPGNTIYF
DNA: TGTGCCAGCGCCGGCGGGGGGCCTGGAAACACCATATATTTT

D: -
V: TRBV24-1
J: TRBJ2-7
size: few
CDR3: CATSDNRDAYEQYF
DNA: TGTGCCACCAGTGATAACAGGGACGCCTACGAGCAGTACTTC

D: -
V: TRBV5-1
J: TRBJ1-3
size: -
CDR3: CASSATAGGNTIYF
DNA: TGCGCCAGCAGCGCCACAGCGGGGGGAAACACCATATATTTT

D: -
V: TRBV5-6
J: TRBJ1-3
size: -
CDR3: CASSLTQGTGNTIYF
DNA: TGTGCCAGCAGCTTGACGCAGGGAACTGGAAACACCATATATTTT

D: -
V: TRBV18
J: TRBJ2-5
size: -
CDR3: CASSPASGETQYF
DNA: TGTGCCAGCTCACCCGCCTCCGGAGAGACCCAGTACTTC

D: -
V: TRBV3-1/TRBV3-2
J: TRBJ2-2
size: -
CDR3: CASSQNSGYGELFF
DNA: TGTGCCAGCAGCCAAAATTCGGGGTACGGGGAGCTGTTTTTT

D: TRBD1
V: TRBV7-2
J: TRBJ1-2
size: -
CDR3: CASSFGDREGGYTF
DNA: TGTGCCAGCAGCTTCGGGGACAGGGAGGGTGGCTACACCTTC

D: -
V: TRBV6-5
J: TRBJ1-5
size: -
CDR3: CASSYSAGVGQPQHF
DNA: TGTGCCAGCAGTTACTCGGCCGGGGTTGGCCAGCCCCAGCATTTT

D: -
V: TRBV28
J: TRBJ1-1
size: -
CDR3: CASSSPGTQNTEAFF
DNA: TGTGCCAGCAGTTCGCCCGGGACACAGAACACTGAAGCTTTCTTT

D: -
V: TRBV29-1
J: TRBJ1-2
size: -
CDR3: CSVLNTGEYGYTF
DNA: TGCAGCGTCCTAAACACAGGAGAATATGGCTACACCTTC

D: -
V: TRBV9
J: TRBJ2-7
size: few
CDR3: CASSVRQAEGEQYF
DNA: TGTGCCAGCAGCGTTAGACAGGCAGAAGGGGAGCAGTACTTC

D: -
V: TRBV6-2/TRBV6-3
J: TRBJ1-4
size: -
CDR3: CASSSPRGAIEKLFF
DNA: TGTGCCAGCAGTTCCCCCCGGGGGGCTATTGAAAAACTGTTTTTT